This TCR beta chain was documented in a study of blood T cell repertoires in COVID-19. This CDR3 spans 13 amino acids. V shed 5 bases and J shed 4 bases, with 9 bases lying between them. Germline values: CDR1 MNHEY, CDR2 SVGEGT. Data came from immunoSEQ multiplex PCR; TCRdb stores just in-frame clones and leaves some out. The profile shows about 80,000 clones, almost 85% of them singletons. The V call is TRBV6-2 or TRBV6-3, the J call TRBJ1-3; tentatively, D is TRBD1 (6 bases). Input material: peripheral blood. The sequence came from a man at least 80 years old with acute or convalescent COVID-19. The CDR3 here is CASSNRDGNTIYF. The CDR3 DNA follows: TGTGCCAGCAGTAACAGGGACGGAAACACCATATATTTT.